These 29 T cell receptor beta chains came from one sample sequenced in a study of metastatic and nonmetastatic thyroid tumors. No treatment of any kind had been given to any patient before thyroid surgery. TCRdb reanalyzed the PCR reads with MiXCR. The data show approximately 16,000 clones, 30% to 35% seen once. Source material: blood. The receptors come from a female donor with papillary thyroid cancer or a benign thyroid nodule (not recorded which). Some clones in this sample may be carry-over from other donors' samples.

This clone appeared a single time. The genes are TRBV7-3 and TRBJ2-3; D gene unclear. The CDR3 has 13 amino acids. V gave up 3 bases and J gave up 4 bases, with 8 bases separating them. CDR1 SGHTA and CDR2 FQGTGA come from the germline V gene. The CDR3 coding sequence is TGTGCCAGCAGCTTGAGAAGGGCAGATACGCAGTATTTT. Residues: CASSLRRADTQYF.

This clone has only one observation. The chain links TRBV20-1 to TRBJ1-2; possibly TRBD1 for D (5 bases). Looked up from germline, CDR1 is DFQATT and CDR2 is SNEGSKA (reference sequence). V lost 1 base, J lost 3 bases, and 12 bases lay in between. The CDR3 runs to 14 residues. In DNA form, the CDR3 reads TGCAGTGCTAGAGGGGGACCCCAGCACTATGGCTACACCTTC. This gives the protein CSARGGPQHYGYTF.

This clone was detected many times. Written as DNA, the CDR3 is TGTGCCAGCAGTGGGACAGGGACAGATACGCAGTATTTT. Amino acid sequence: CASSGTGTDTQYF. The V and J genes are TRBV2 and TRBJ2-3; 8 bases are a match to TRBD1. The CDR3 spans 13 residues. V lost 4 bases to trimming and J lost 3 bases; unmatched junction nucleotides: 0. Germline assignment: CDR1 SNHLY and CDR2 FYNNEI.

The chain combines TRBV9 with TRBJ2-1, with D possibly being TRBD2 (6 bases). Trimming removed 3 bases from V and 3 bases from J, with 13 bases in between. The CDR3 runs 15 residues. Looked up from germline, CDR1 is SGDLS and CDR2 is YYNGEE. Written as DNA, the CDR3 is TGTGCCAGCAGCGCCCGGGACTGGATCTACAATGAGCAGTTCTTC. Translating it yields CASSARDWIYNEQFF.

In this sample, this clone is medium-sized. The chain joins TRBV10-3 to TRBJ2-3, with D maybe TRBD2 (5 bases). This CDR3 region has 16 residues. V dropped 7 bases and J dropped 0 bases, with 17 bases sitting between them. Germline lookup yields CDR1 ENHRY and CDR2 SYGVKD. The CDR3 region has the DNA TGTGCCATCAATCCCCGTTCGAGGACTAGCACAGATACGCAGTATTTT. Protein product: CAINPRSRTSTDTQYF.

The chain joins TRBV6-1 to TRBJ2-7, with D maybe TRBD2 (5 bases). V lost 8 bases to trimming and J lost 6 bases, with 20 bases between them. Germline V gene sequence: CDR1 MNHNS, CDR2 SASEGT. The CDR3 runs 14 residues. The CDR3: CASGLRTGFAEQYF. The CDR3, as DNA: TGTGCCAGCGGACTCCGGACGGGATTTGCCGAGCAGTACTTC.

This clone was seen a handful of times. Relative to the germline gene, one junction end is altered; a read error may explain this. This chain connects TRBV11-1 to TRBJ1-5; the match to TRBD1 covers 7 bases. Germline CDR1 SGHAT, CDR2 FQDESV (reference sequence). This CDR3 contains 16 residues. CDR3 protein: CASSLAQGDLNHPQHF. The DNA for the CDR3 is TGTGCCAGCAGCTTAGCGCAGGGGGACCTCAATCATCCCCAGCATTTT. Drawing the rest from reference TRBV11-1 and TRBJ1-5, the complete variable domain is EAEVAQSPRYKITEKSQAVAFWCDPISGHATLYWYRQILGQGPELLVQFQDESVVDDSQLPKDRFSAERLKGVDSTLKIQPAELGDSAMYLCASSLAQGDLNHPQHFGDGTRLSIL.

The rearrangement joins TRBV6-1 to TRBJ1-3; D possibly corresponds to TRBD1 (5 bases). The CDR3 has 15 amino acids. Trimming took 5 bases from V and 0 from J, leaving 11 bases between them. The V gene's germline CDR1 is MNHNS and CDR2 SASEGT. CDR3 loop: CASSSGIRSGNTIYF. CDR3 DNA sequence: TGTGCCAGCAGTTCAGGGATCCGCTCTGGAAACACCATATATTTT.

This clone is deemed medium-sized. The chain uses TRBV28 and TRBJ2-7; 8 bases are a match to TRBD2. Germline CDR1 and CDR2: MDHEN and SYDVKM. With 5 bases clipped from V and 5 bases from J, the junction kept 8 bases outside the gene matches. This CDR3 has 14 residues. In DNA, the CDR3 is TGTGCCAGCAGTGCCCCGGGACTAGAAGACGAGCAGTACTTC. This translates into CASSAPGLEDEQYF.

This clone is medium-sized in the sample. The chain joins TRBV9 to TRBJ2-3, with 7 nucleotides matching TRBD2. The J segment lost 2 bases and the V segment lost 3 bases, leaving 6 bases of the junction unmatched. Germline CDR1 reads SGDLS; CDR2 reads YYNGEE. The CDR3 has 15 residues. The CDR3 region has the DNA TGTGCCAGCAGCGCCACCGGGACTACCACAGATACGCAGTATTTT. The encoded protein is CASSATGTTTDTQYF.

Note on this clone: A junction boundary mismatches the germline segment, possibly from a read error. This CDR3 is CAISLSRGGLNEKYF. DNA of the CDR3: TGTGCCATCAGTTTGAGTCGGGGGGGCCTGAACGAGAAGTACTTC. The V call is TRBV27, the J call TRBJ2-7; 8 bases are shared with TRBD2. This CDR3 contains 15 residues. Germline V gene data show CDR1 as MNHEY and CDR2 as SMNVEV (reference sequence).

This sequence joins TRBV12-5 and TRBJ1-1; 9 bases fit TRBD1. After removal of 7 bases from V and 0 bases from J, the junction contained 9 bases not matched to a gene. Looked up from germline, CDR1 is LGHNT and CDR2 is FRNRAP. The CDR3 length is 16 residues. The CDR3 region has the DNA TGTGCTAGTGACCAACCCGGACAGGGGATGAACACTGAAGCTTTCTTT. This gives the protein CASDQPGQGMNTEAFF.

A few counts support this clone. This chain joins TRBV24-1 and TRBJ1-5, with TRBD1 identical over 8 bases. The germline V gene encodes CDR1 KGHDR and CDR2 SFDVKD. CDR3 size: 15 residues. Trimming at V came to 4 bases and at J to 5 bases, leaving 6 bases not matched to a gene. CDR3 in amino acids: CATSEVGQGDQPQHF. The CDR3, as DNA: TGTGCCACCAGTGAGGTCGGACAGGGCGATCAGCCCCAGCATTTT.

For this clone: One end of the junction does not line up with germline, which may come from a read error. This chain connects TRBV7-9 to TRBJ2-5; 9 bases line up with TRBD2. Looked up from germline, CDR1 is SEHNR and CDR2 is FQNEAQ (reference sequence). The CDR3 is 16 amino acids. The CDR3 loop reads CASVLTSGDSQETHYF. CDR3 nucleotides: TGTGCCAGCGTCTTGACTAGCGGTGACTCTCAAGAGACCCATTACTTC.

By share, this clone ranks as medium-sized (0.01 to 0.1%). V is TRBV28 and J is TRBJ1-2, with 7 positions matching TRBD1. CDR1 MDHEN and CDR2 SYDVKM come from the germline V gene. CDR3 size: 13 residues. J was trimmed by 4 bases and V by 5 bases; bases with no gene match: 4. The CDR3 region is CASSRQGAYGYTF. The CDR3 DNA is TGTGCCAGCAGTAGACAGGGTGCCTATGGCTACACCTTC.

In its sample, this clone is medium-sized (0.01 to 0.1%). The chain carries TRBV2 and TRBJ2-7, with 7 nucleotides matching TRBD1. There are 13 residues in the CDR3. From germline, CDR1 is SNHLY and CDR2 FYNNEI. After removal of 3 bases from V and 5 bases from J, the junction contained 4 bases not matched to a gene. As DNA, the CDR3 is TGTGCCAGCAGTGATGACAGGGTACACGAGCAGTACTTC. It specifies CASSDDRVHEQYF.

As regards this clone: This may arise from a read error, as a much more abundant clone is one base away. This chain joins TRBV6-1 and TRBJ2-3; D possibly uses TRBD1 or TRBD2 (5 bases each). Germline CDR1 is MNHNS and CDR2 is SASEGT. The CDR3 is 14 residues long. CDR3: CASIPPRGTGTQYF. The CDR3 bases are TGTGCCAGCATCCCCCCCCGGGGAACAGGTACGCAGTATTTT.

This clone occurred a few times. V usage is TRBV10-3 and J usage is TRBJ2-2; D is unclear. The germline V and J ends were trimmed by 7 bases and 5 bases, with 5 bases remaining between them. The CDR3 spans 11 residues. Germline CDR1 ENHRY, CDR2 SYGVKD. The CDR3 here is CAIMGTGELFF. The CDR3 DNA reads TGTGCCATCATGGGTACCGGGGAGCTGTTTTTT.

This clone showed up just a few times. The V gene is TRBV10-3, the J gene TRBJ2-7; TRBD1 is a possible D gene (5 bases). The germline CDR1 and CDR2 sequences are ENHRY and SYGVKD. The length of the CDR3 is 15 residues. Trimming removed 0 bases at V and 0 bases at J, with 9 bases between. DNA of the CDR3: TGTGCCATCAGTGAGTCGACAGTAGCCTCCTACGAGCAGTACTTC. This translates into CAISESTVASYEQYF.

This clone is labeled as medium-sized. The chain joins TRBV11-2 to TRBJ2-7; D might be TRBD1 (6 bases). The germline CDR1 and CDR2 sequences are SGHAT and FQNNGV. The CDR3 has 14 residues. The V end lost 5 bases, the J end lost 2 bases, and 13 bases lay between the germline ends. The CDR3 sequence is CASSPGQLTYEQYF. In DNA, the CDR3 is TGTGCCAGCAGCCCTGGACAGCTAACCTACGAGCAGTACTTC.

This clone was observed at least ten times. Being one base from a much bigger clone, this may be a read error. The chain uses TRBV19 and TRBJ2-1; no reliable D call. The CDR3 runs to 11 residues. Germline-derived CDR1 and CDR2 are LNHDA and SQIVND (reference sequence). CDR3 amino acids: CASSMCAGASF. The DNA for the CDR3 is TGTGCCAGTAGTATGTGTGCAGGTGCATCCTTC.

Sample share makes this clone medium-sized. J is TRBJ1-5 and V is TRBV6-9; D is perhaps TRBD1 (5 bases). The length of the CDR3 is 18 residues. Germline assignment: CDR1 MNHGY and CDR2 SVAAGI. V shed 7 bases and J shed 4 bases, with 26 bases lying between them. DNA for the CDR3: TGTGCCAGCACCACAATTGGGACTGGGCAGGTCGGGAATCAGCCCCAGCATTTT. It codes for CASTTIGTGQVGNQPQHF.

V is TRBV7-8 and J is TRBJ2-7, with TRBD1 identical over 7 bases. V dropped 0 bases and J dropped 2; count of bases not matched to a gene: 7. Germline CDR1 reads SGHVS; CDR2 reads FQNEAQ. The CDR3 sequence is 16 residues long. The CDR3 region has the DNA TGTGCCAGCAGCTTAGCCATGACAGGGCCTACCTACGAGCAGTACTTC. Its translation: CASSLAMTGPTYEQYF.

By sample share, this clone is medium-sized. This rearrangement joins TRBV11-3 to TRBJ1-3, with D perhaps TRBD1 (6 bases). The V end was cut by 0 bases, the J end by 4 bases, with 13 bases between. Germline loops: CDR1 SGHNT, CDR2 YENEEA. This CDR3 comprises 16 residues. The CDR3 loop is CASSLDSGTPGNTIYF. The CDR3 bases are TGTGCCAGCAGCTTAGATTCTGGGACACCCGGAAACACCATATATTTT.

There are many counts of this clone. The chain combines TRBV27 with TRBJ2-5, with 9 bases lining up with TRBD1. CDR1 is MNHEY and CDR2 is SMNVEV in the germline V gene (reference sequence). J lost 5 bases, V lost 5 bases, and 3 bases had no gene match. CDR3 length: 13 residues. The CDR3 is CASSVDRGETQYF. CDR3 bases: TGTGCCAGCAGTGTCGACAGGGGGGAGACCCAGTACTTC.

This clone was counted at least ten times. The chain links TRBV5-4 to TRBJ2-5; 13 bases align to TRBD2. CDR3 length equals 16 residues. Germline V CDR1 and CDR2: SGHNT, YYREEE (reference sequence). J gave up 2 bases and V 2 bases, and 3 bases lay outside the gene matches. The CDR3 loop reads CASSFGLAGDQETQYF. DNA for the CDR3: TGTGCCAGCAGCTTCGGACTAGCGGGGGATCAAGAGACCCAGTACTTC.

This sequence joins TRBV20-1 and TRBJ1-1, with D hard to call. Per germline, CDR1 DFQATT and CDR2 SNEGSKA (reference sequence). The CDR3 is made up of 12 amino acids. Trimming stripped 6 bases from V and 9 bases from J, with 17 bases between. CDR3 in amino acids: CSAVTTGYQAFF. The CDR3 coding sequence is TGCAGTGCAGTGACAACGGGGTATCAAGCTTTCTTT.

In its sample, this clone was seen many times. V usage is TRBV7-2 and J usage is TRBJ2-3; tentatively, D is TRBD2 (6 bases). This CDR3 has 14 residues. The ends were cut back, 2 bases at V and 6 bases at J, with 12 bases in the middle. The germline V gene has CDR1 SGHTA and CDR2 FQGNSA. The DNA of the CDR3 is TGTGCCAGCAGCTTAATCCCGGGGGTTGATACGCAGTATTTT. Its protein is CASSLIPGVDTQYF.

This clone is medium-sized by share. The rearrangement joins TRBV6-1 to TRBJ2-1; 12 nucleotides match TRBD1. CDR3 length: 18 amino acids. Trimming at V came to 3 bases and at J to 7 bases, leaving 13 bases not matched to a gene. The germline CDR1 and CDR2 sequences are MNHNS and SASEGT. CDR3 amino acids: CASSDRGGTGGFMNEQFF. The DNA for the CDR3 is TGTGCCAGCAGTGATAGGGGTGGGACAGGGGGCTTCATGAATGAGCAGTTCTTC.